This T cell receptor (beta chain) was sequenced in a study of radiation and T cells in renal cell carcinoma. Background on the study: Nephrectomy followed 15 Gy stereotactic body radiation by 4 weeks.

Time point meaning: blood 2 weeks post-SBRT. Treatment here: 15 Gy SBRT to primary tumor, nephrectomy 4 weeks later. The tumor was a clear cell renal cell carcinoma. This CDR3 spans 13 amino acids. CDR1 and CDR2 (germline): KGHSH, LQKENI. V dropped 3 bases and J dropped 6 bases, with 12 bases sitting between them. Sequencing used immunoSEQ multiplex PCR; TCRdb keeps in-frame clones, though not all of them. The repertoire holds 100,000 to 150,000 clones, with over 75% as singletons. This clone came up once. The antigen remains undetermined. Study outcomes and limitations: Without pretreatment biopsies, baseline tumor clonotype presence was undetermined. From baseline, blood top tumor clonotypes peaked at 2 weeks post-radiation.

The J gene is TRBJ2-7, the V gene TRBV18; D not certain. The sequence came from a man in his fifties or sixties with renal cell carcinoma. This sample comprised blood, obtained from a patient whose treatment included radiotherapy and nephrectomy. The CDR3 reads CASSPLGRGEQYF. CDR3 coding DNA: TGTGCCAGCTCACCCCTGGGTCGTGGCGAGCAGTACTTC.